This TCR beta chain is drawn from a study of T cells in Graves' hyperthyroidism and ophthalmopathy. Study conclusions and caveats: Ophthalmopathy could be told apart from stable hyperthyroidism with a 13 V-J model. In validation, the model predicted ophthalmopathy. These predictions came a median approximately 6.5 months before onset.

Regions amplified from RNA transcripts were the TCR beta CDR3 regions. During a first-round RT-PCR of the TCR CDR3, the HTBI primer set was used. TCRdb used MiXCR to reprocess the multiplex PCR reads, holding one entry per CDR3 protein. The repertoire holds about 600,000 distinct CDR3 sequences, approximately 15% seen once, with about 7% in the top ten. Inclusion characteristics of ophthalmopathy patients comprised a Clinical Activity Score of at least 3, a NOSPECS grade of at least 4, and duration under 3 months. J lost 0 bases, V lost 1 base, and 2 bases had no gene match. Germline lookup yields CDR1 ENHRY and CDR2 SYGVKD. The CDR3 is 15 amino acids. This clonotype was found many times. Its antigen is as yet unknown.

The genes are TRBV10-3 and TRBJ1-1; 7 nucleotides agree with TRBD1. This clonotype was sampled from a woman in her late teens or twenties with Graves' ophthalmopathy. Sequencing was carried out using blood. CDR3 nucleotides: TGTGCCATCAGTGAGTTGGGACAGCTGAACACTGAAGCTTTCTTT. Its protein product is CAISELGQLNTEAFF.